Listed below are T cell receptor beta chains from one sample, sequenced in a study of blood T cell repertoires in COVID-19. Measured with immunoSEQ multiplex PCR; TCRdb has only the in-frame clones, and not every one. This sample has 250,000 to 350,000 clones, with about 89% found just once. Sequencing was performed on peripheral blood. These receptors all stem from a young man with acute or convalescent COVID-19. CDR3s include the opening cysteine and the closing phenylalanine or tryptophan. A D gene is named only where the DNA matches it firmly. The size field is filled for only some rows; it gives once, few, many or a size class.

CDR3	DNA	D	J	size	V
CASSEVVIAGDHGELFF	TGCGCCAGCAGTGAGGTCGTGATAGCGGGAGATCACGGGGAGCTGTTTTTT	TRBD2	TRBJ2-2	NA	TRBV10-2
CASKSYRQGTEAFF	TGTGCCAGCAAATCTTATCGGCAGGGCACTGAAGCTTTCTTT	NA	TRBJ1-1	few	TRBV25-1
CASSYMAGFTDTQYF	TGTGCCAGCAGTTATATGGCAGGATTCACAGATACGCAGTATTTT	NA	TRBJ2-3	NA	TRBV6-5
CASSTGQGPLHF	TGTGCCAGTAGTACTGGACAGGGTCCCCTCCACTTT	TRBD1	TRBJ1-6	few	TRBV19
CASIQGRGRGYTF	TGTGCCAGCATTCAGGGGAGGGGCAGGGGCTACACCTTC	NA	TRBJ1-2	NA	TRBV12-3/TRBV12-4
CASSNTPATNEKLFF	TGTGCCAGCAGTAATACACCCGCAACTAATGAAAAACTGTTTTTT	NA	TRBJ1-4	NA	TRBV27
CASSMGQDYEQYF	TGTGCCAGTAGTATGGGACAGGACTACGAGCAGTACTTC	TRBD1	TRBJ2-7	few	TRBV19
CASSLTPNPQGPNEKLFF	TGCGCCAGCAGCTTAACCCCCAATCCACAGGGCCCGAATGAAAAACTGTTTTTT	NA	TRBJ1-4	NA	TRBV5-1
CASSSDRTSGNTIYF	TGTGCCAGCAGCTCCGACAGAACCTCTGGAAACACCATATATTTT	NA	TRBJ1-3	NA	TRBV7-8
CASSIGTGTPVGGGYTF	TGCGCCAGCAGCATCGGGACAGGGACACCAGTCGGCGGGGGCTACACCTTC	TRBD1	TRBJ1-2	NA	TRBV5-1
CASSPAGGNYGYTF	TGTGCCAGCAGCCCCGCGGGGGGCAACTATGGCTACACCTTC	NA	TRBJ1-2	NA	TRBV11-2
CASSLGGTGGLAGEQFF	TGTGCCAGCAGCTTAGGGGGAACGGGGGGACTAGCGGGTGAGCAGTTCTTC	TRBD2	TRBJ2-1	NA	TRBV7-9
CASSLRGGRVLDEQFF	TGTGCCAGCAGCTTACGAGGCGGGAGGGTACTCGATGAGCAGTTCTTC	TRBD2	TRBJ2-1	NA	TRBV7-3
CASSLLVIGRNNQPQHF	TGTGCCAGCAGTTTATTAGTAATCGGCAGGAATAATCAGCCCCAGCATTTT	NA	TRBJ1-5	NA	TRBV28
CASSYGRNYGYTF	TGTGCCAGCAGTTACGGCAGAAACTATGGCTACACCTTC	NA	TRBJ1-2	NA	TRBV6-5
CASREGNTEAFF	TGCGCCAGCAGGGAGGGGAACACTGAAGCTTTCTTT	NA	TRBJ1-1	NA	TRBV5-1
CASTLSGRPRELFF	TGTGCCAGCACCTTGTCAGGGAGGCCCCGGGAGCTGTTTTTT	NA	TRBJ2-2	NA	TRBV5-4
CATSDLGGRDNEQFF	TGCGCCACCTCAGACCTTGGCGGGAGGGACAATGAGCAGTTCTTC	TRBD2	TRBJ2-1	NA	TRBV5-1
CASSRDRGYNEQFF	TGTGCCAGCAGCCGGGACAGGGGCTACAATGAGCAGTTCTTC	TRBD1	TRBJ2-1	NA	TRBV7-9
CASRVQGANNSPLHF	TGTGCCAGCAGGGTACAGGGGGCGAATAATTCACCCCTCCACTTT	TRBD1	TRBJ1-6	NA	TRBV6-5
CASSQLVSNEQFF	TGTGCCAGCAGCCAATTAGTTTCCAATGAGCAGTTCTTC	NA	TRBJ2-1	NA	TRBV3-1/TRBV3-2
CASSKALLGRQERSQPQHF	TGTGCCAGCAGCAAAGCGCTTTTGGGAAGACAGGAAAGGAGTCAGCCCCAGCATTTT	NA	TRBJ1-5	NA	TRBV21-1
CASSTGQGLNNSPLHF	TGTGCCAGCAGCACCGGACAGGGCCTCAATAATTCACCCCTCCACTTT	NA	TRBJ1-6	NA	TRBV21-1
CASSPPDLGFFYGYTF	TGTGCTAGCAGCCCCCCCGACTTAGGTTTTTTCTATGGCTACACCTTC	NA	TRBJ1-2	NA	TRBV7-7
CASSVEIIGGETEAFF	TGTGCCAGTAGTGTAGAAATAATAGGGGGCGAAACTGAAGCTTTCTTT	TRBD1	TRBJ1-1	NA	TRBV19
CASSQADLRNQPQHF	TGCGCCAGCAGCCAAGCAGATTTGCGCAATCAGCCCCAGCATTTT	NA	TRBJ1-5	NA	TRBV4-1
CASSFQQGLPQETQYF	TGTGCCAGCAGCTTTCAACAGGGCCTACCTCAAGAGACCCAGTACTTC	NA	TRBJ2-5	NA	TRBV5-5
CASSPAQGAGNTIYF	TGTGCCAGCTCACCGGCCCAGGGGGCTGGAAACACCATATATTTT	TRBD1	TRBJ1-3	NA	TRBV18
CASSFRQGGSVAFF	TGTGCCAGCAGCTTTCGACAGGGGGGGTCGGTAGCTTTCTTT	TRBD1	TRBJ1-1	NA	TRBV3-1/TRBV3-2
CSVGSGPGNTIYF	TGCAGCGTTGGGTCAGGGCCCGGAAACACCATATATTTT	NA	TRBJ1-3	NA	TRBV29-1
CASSFAANTGELFF	TGTGCCAGCAGTTTCGCAGCGAACACCGGGGAGCTGTTTTTT	NA	TRBJ2-2	NA	TRBV28
CASKGNNEQFF	TGCGCCAGCAAGGGGAACAATGAGCAGTTCTTC	NA	TRBJ2-1	few	TRBV5-1
CASSRGLAKPSNEQFF	TGTGCCAGCAGTAGGGGACTAGCGAAGCCTAGCAATGAGCAGTTCTTC	TRBD2	TRBJ2-1	NA	TRBV27
CASSYRDTYNEQFF	TGTGCCAGCAGTTACCGGGACACCTACAATGAGCAGTTCTTC	NA	TRBJ2-1	NA	TRBV6-5
CASRDRPKKRSTDTQYF	TGTGCCAGCCGGGACAGGCCGAAGAAAAGAAGCACAGATACGCAGTATTTT	TRBD1	TRBJ2-3	once	TRBV5-4
CASIGRGRADTQYF	TGTGCCAGCATCGGTAGAGGCAGGGCAGATACGCAGTATTTT	NA	TRBJ2-3	NA	TRBV6-5
CASSALAGGSNEQFF	TGTGCCAGCAGCGCATTAGCGGGGGGGAGTAATGAGCAGTTCTTC	TRBD2	TRBJ2-1	NA	TRBV9
CASSRRSGINEQFF	TGTGCCAGCAGTCGGAGGAGCGGGATAAATGAGCAGTTCTTC	TRBD2	TRBJ2-1	NA	TRBV13
CASSFDRNQPQHF	TGTGCCAGCAGCTTCGACAGAAATCAGCCCCAGCATTTT	NA	TRBJ1-5	NA	TRBV5-4
CASSLSGTGVYGYTF	TGTGCCAGCAGCCTGAGCGGGACAGGGGTCTATGGCTACACCTTC	TRBD1	TRBJ1-2	NA	TRBV3-1/TRBV3-2
CASSLLGARTGADGYTF	TGTGCCAGCAGCTTACTTGGTGCAAGAACAGGGGCAGATGGCTACACCTTC	TRBD1	TRBJ1-2	NA	TRBV7-9
CASRGDGVPPGNTIYF	TGTGCCAGCCGGGGGGATGGGGTCCCTCCTGGAAACACCATATATTTT	NA	TRBJ1-3	NA	TRBV25-1
CASRFQRGTEAFF	TGTGCCAGTAGGTTTCAGAGGGGGACTGAAGCTTTCTTT	NA	TRBJ1-1	NA	TRBV19
CASSLEIVQGNSPLHF	TGCGCCAGCAGCTTGGAAATTGTGCAGGGGAATTCACCCCTCCACTTT	NA	TRBJ1-6	NA	TRBV5-1
CASSNRETYEQYF	TGTGCCAGTAGTAACAGGGAAACCTACGAGCAGTACTTC	NA	TRBJ2-7	NA	TRBV19
CSVRGGDGYTF	TGCAGTGTCAGAGGGGGGGATGGCTACACCTTC	NA	TRBJ1-2	NA	TRBV20-1
CASSPRWDRGLDTQYF	TGTGCCAGCAGCCCCCGGTGGGACAGGGGGCTGGATACGCAGTATTTT	TRBD1	TRBJ2-3	NA	TRBV11-3
CASRAGTVEKLFF	TGTGCCAGCAGAGCCGGGACAGTAGAAAAACTGTTTTTT	TRBD1	TRBJ1-4	NA	TRBV5-5
CAWSAVGASSGANVLTF	TGTGCCTGGAGTGCTGTGGGTGCTAGCTCTGGGGCCAACGTCCTGACTTTC	NA	TRBJ2-6	NA	TRBV30
CASSPGQGLETQYF	TGCGCCAGCAGCCCGGGACAGGGGTTAGAGACCCAGTACTTC	TRBD1	TRBJ2-5	NA	TRBV5-1